These 20 T cell receptor beta chains originate from one sample sequenced in a study of naive and memory T cell subsets (dated by TCRdb to about 2017). Results the study describes overall, beyond this receptor: Naive repertoires, especially CD8, contained a few larger clonotypes, possibly memory cells re-expressing CD45RA.

The antigens for these receptors are not known. The library came from UMI-ligation and nested PCR. This sample was sequenced with an Illumina MiSeq. An equimolar mix of two oligonucleotides covering both TRBC1 and TRBC2 was used as the beta constant-region primer. Four rounds of PCR were used to amplify ligated cDNA, with nested alpha and beta constant-region primers being used together with the SP2 primer. In TCRdb, the public reads were trimmed at Q25 with fastp and aligned with MiXCR, with productive beta chains retained. Rows are combined by CDR3 protein, so each entry shows the most common genes and DNA. Across this sample there are roughly 100,000 distinct CDR3 sequences, with around 11% seen only once. The ten largest clones take up 0.13% of the sample. Input material: naive CD4+ T cells from blood. The cell subset or site label on this specimen signifies: naive T cells, CD45RA high CD27+. These receptors were obtained from a human donor in good health.

This clonotype has a handful of counts. This chain joins TRBV12-3 or TRBV12-4 and TRBJ2-5; TRBD2 aligns across 10 bases. With 1 base clipped from V and 4 bases from J, the junction kept 6 bases outside the gene matches. This CDR3 is 16 amino acids long. The CDR3 here is CASSLVLAGVSETQYF. In nucleotides, the CDR3 is TGTGCCAGCAGTTTAGTCCTAGCGGGGGTCTCAGAGACCCAGTACTTC.

This clonotype was seen a handful of times. The chain joins TRBV20-1 to TRBJ1-4; a possible D gene is TRBD1 (5 bases). Germline V gives CDR1 DFQATT, CDR2 SNEGSKA (reference sequence). Trimming took 3 bases from V and 7 from J, leaving 21 bases between them. CDR3 length equals 16 residues. CDR3 bases: TGCAGTGCTAGGGGGACGGCCCAAGAGCTGACTGAAAAACTGTTTTTT. It specifies CSARGTAQELTEKLFF.

This clonotype has just a few counts. This chain uses TRBV24-1 with TRBJ2-1, with 12 bases that match TRBD2. The germline gives CDR1 KGHDR, CDR2 SFDVKD. V was clipped by 4 bases and J by 6 bases; unmatched bases: 6. This CDR3 is built from 16 residues. The CDR3 reads CATSDPLAGGLNEQFF. In DNA, the CDR3 is TGTGCCACCAGTGACCCACTAGCGGGAGGCCTCAATGAGCAGTTCTTC.

The CDR3 protein is CASSFGLRGVNIQYF. The CDR3 nucleotides read TGTGCCAGCAGTTTTGGTTTAAGGGGAGTGAACATTCAGTACTTC. The chain has TRBV12-3 or TRBV12-4 and TRBJ2-4, with D perhaps being TRBD1 or TRBD2 (5 bases each). With 3 bases removed from V and 7 bases from J, the gap between germline ends came to 16 bases. The CDR3 has 15 residues.

At least ten counts were recorded for this clonotype. This chain joins TRBV2 and TRBJ2-5; D uncertain. There are 11 residues in the CDR3. The germline gives CDR1 SNHLY, CDR2 FYNNEI. V shed 4 bases and J shed 2 bases, with 2 bases lying between them. The DNA for the CDR3 is TGTGCCAGCAGTGCTCAAGAGACCCAGTACTTC. Its translation is CASSAQETQYF. Complete variable domain (other parts from reference TRBV2 and TRBJ2-5): EPEVTQTPSHQVTQMGQEVILRCVPISNHLYFYWYRQILGQKVEFLVSFYNNEISEKSEIFDDQFSVERPDGSNFTLKIRSTKLEDSAMYFCASSAQETQYFGPGTRLLVL.

This clonotype turned up a few times. V usage is TRBV14 and J usage is TRBJ2-3, with unresolved D. Germline V gene data show CDR1 as SGHDN and CDR2 as FVKESK. V was pared by 0 bases and J by 2 bases, with 6 bases between. The CDR3 spans 14 residues. The CDR3 reads CASSQDRLTDTQYF. CDR3 in DNA: TGTGCCAGCAGCCAAGATCGGCTCACAGATACGCAGTATTTT.

The chain links TRBV6-2 or TRBV6-3 to TRBJ2-1; 10 bases line up with TRBD1. From germline, CDR1 is MNHEY and CDR2 SVGEGT. Germline trimming cut 0 bases from V and 4 bases from J; bases unmatched to any gene: 12. CDR3 length equals 19 residues. DNA of the CDR3: TGTGCCAGCAGTTACTCGACGAAGATCCAGGACAGGGGGTACAATGAGCAGTTCTTC. Protein product: CASSYSTKIQDRGYNEQFF.

In its sample, this clonotype was seen many times. The CDR3 DNA sequence: TGTGCCAGCAGCTTAGCAGGGACGAACACTGAAGCTTTCTTT. Residues: CASSLAGTNTEAFF. The chain links TRBV7-2 to TRBJ1-1; possibly TRBD1 for D (5 bases). This CDR3 has 14 residues. Deletions cut 0 bases from V and 1 base from J, with 6 bases between. CDR1 is SGHTA and CDR2 is FQGNSA in the germline V gene.

This clonotype was detected only a few times. The chain combines TRBV20-1 with TRBJ2-3; TRBD2 matches 12 bases. V was clipped by 3 bases and J by 11 bases; unmatched bases: 15. The CDR3 is 16 residues long. The V gene's germline CDR1 is DFQATT and CDR2 SNEGSKA (reference sequence). The CDR3, as DNA: TGCAGTGCTAGGGCGGCGACTAGCGGGAGTTCGGGGGGGCAGTATTTT. Translated, it gives CSARAATSGSSGGQYF.

This clonotype was recorded at least ten times. The chain couples TRBV20-1 to TRBJ2-4; possibly TRBD2 for D (5 bases). Per the germline V gene, CDR1 is DFQATT and CDR2 is SNEGSKA (reference sequence). Deletions cut 5 bases from V and 2 bases from J, with 10 bases between. The CDR3 is made up of 13 amino acids. The CDR3 sequence is CSAEGLPKNIQYF. CDR3 coding DNA: TGCAGTGCTGAGGGATTACCCAAAAACATTCAGTACTTC.

This clonotype was observed a few times. The chain carries TRBV7-9 and TRBJ1-1, with a possible D match to TRBD1 (6 bases). With 5 bases removed from V and 4 bases from J, the gap between germline ends came to 11 bases. This CDR3 is 13 amino acids long. Germline CDR1 reads SEHNR; CDR2 reads FQNEAQ (reference sequence). The CDR3 here is CASSPDRPTEAFF. CDR3 nucleotide sequence: TGTGCCAGCAGCCCGGACAGACCCACTGAAGCTTTCTTT.

This clonotype came up a few times. This chain links TRBV30 with TRBJ2-6; a possible D gene is TRBD2 (6 bases). Per the germline V gene, CDR1 is GTSNPN and CDR2 is SVGIG (reference sequence). This CDR3 region has 16 residues. V lost 7 bases and J lost 2, with 18 bases in between. The CDR3 protein is CAFLHSGDTGANVLTF. CDR3 DNA sequence: TGTGCCTTCTTACACTCGGGAGATACTGGGGCCAACGTCCTGACTTTC.

The chain recombines TRBV30 with TRBJ1-1, with D possibly matching TRBD1 (5 bases). This CDR3 spans 13 amino acids. Germline V CDR1 and CDR2: GTSNPN, SVGIG (reference sequence). The CDR3 here is CFRQGGRYTEAFF. CDR3 DNA: TGTTTCCGCCAGGGCGGGCGATACACTGAAGCTTTCTTT.

This clonotype was seen a few times. The genes are TRBV20-1 and TRBJ1-1, with 7 bases fitting TRBD1. Germline assignment: CDR1 DFQATT and CDR2 SNEGSKA (reference sequence). The CDR3 runs to 13 residues. Trimming cost V 6 bases and J 1 base; bases outside gene matches: 5. The CDR3, as DNA: TGCAGTGCCGTGGGACAGCAGAACACTGAAGCTTTCTTT. Its protein is CSAVGQQNTEAFF.

A word on this clonotype: At one of its ends the junction is not consistent with the germline gene, which may arise from a read error. This chain joins TRBV6-2 or TRBV6-3 and TRBJ1-1; TRBD1 agrees at 11 bases. This CDR3 comprises 13 residues. Germline assignment: CDR1 MNHEY and CDR2 SVGEGT. The CDR3 region has the DNA TGTGCCAGCAGTTACGCTCGGGACAGGGGGGCTCTCTTT. This codes for CASSYARDRGALF.

This chain joins TRBV6-1 and TRBJ2-1; TRBD2 matches 11 bases. Germline V CDR1 and CDR2: MNHNS, SASEGT. The CDR3 has 18 amino acids. The V and J ends lost 6 bases and 0 bases, in that order; junction bases with no gene match: 10. The CDR3 is CASSGLAGIPGSYNEQFF. CDR3 nucleotides: TGTGCCAGCAGCGGACTAGCGGGTATTCCGGGCTCCTACAATGAGCAGTTCTTC.

The rearrangement links TRBV5-4 to TRBJ2-7, with 8 positions matching TRBD1. The V gene's germline CDR1 is SGHNT and CDR2 YYREEE (reference sequence). The V gene end was trimmed by 3 bases and the J gene end by 2 bases; junction bases not matched to a gene: 4. The CDR3 is 14 residues long. CDR3 DNA sequence: TGTGCCAGCAGCTGGGGGGACAGGACCTACGAGCAGTACTTC. Translating it yields CASSWGDRTYEQYF.

This clonotype was recorded at least ten times. The rearrangement uses TRBV7-2 and TRBJ2-7; D is perhaps TRBD1 or TRBD2 (5 bases each). The CDR3 runs to 15 residues. V lost 0 bases and J lost 3, with 12 bases in between. Germline CDR1 reads SGHTA; CDR2 reads FQGNSA. Here the CDR3 reads CASSLAGTESYEQYF. The CDR3 DNA reads as TGTGCCAGCAGCTTAGCAGGGACCGAAAGCTACGAGCAGTACTTC.

The genes are TRBV2 and TRBJ2-3; 11 positions agree with TRBD1. The V segment lost 6 bases and the J segment 7 bases; nucleotides outside the gene matches: 12. The CDR3 runs to 16 residues. Germline V CDR1 and CDR2: SNHLY, FYNNEI. CDR3 sequence: CASRASSGTGGHTQYF. DNA of the CDR3: TGTGCCAGCAGGGCCTCCTCCGGGACAGGGGGGCATACGCAGTATTTT. Drawing the rest from reference TRBV2 and TRBJ2-3, the complete variable domain is EPEVTQTPSHQVTQMGQEVILRCVPISNHLYFYWYRQILGQKVEFLVSFYNNEISEKSEIFDDQFSVERPDGSNFTLKIRSTKLEDSAMYFCASRASSGTGGHTQYFGPGTRLTVL.

A remark on this clonotype: Germline is not matched at one junction end, which may reflect a read error. V gene TRBV4-2 combines with J gene TRBJ2-1; no firm D call. The germline CDR1 and CDR2 sequences are LGHNA and YNFKEQ. The CDR3 runs to 13 residues. The CDR3 nucleotides are TGCGCCAGCAGCCAAGATGGTAGGGTTGAGCAGTTCTTC. It encodes CASSQDGRVEQFF.